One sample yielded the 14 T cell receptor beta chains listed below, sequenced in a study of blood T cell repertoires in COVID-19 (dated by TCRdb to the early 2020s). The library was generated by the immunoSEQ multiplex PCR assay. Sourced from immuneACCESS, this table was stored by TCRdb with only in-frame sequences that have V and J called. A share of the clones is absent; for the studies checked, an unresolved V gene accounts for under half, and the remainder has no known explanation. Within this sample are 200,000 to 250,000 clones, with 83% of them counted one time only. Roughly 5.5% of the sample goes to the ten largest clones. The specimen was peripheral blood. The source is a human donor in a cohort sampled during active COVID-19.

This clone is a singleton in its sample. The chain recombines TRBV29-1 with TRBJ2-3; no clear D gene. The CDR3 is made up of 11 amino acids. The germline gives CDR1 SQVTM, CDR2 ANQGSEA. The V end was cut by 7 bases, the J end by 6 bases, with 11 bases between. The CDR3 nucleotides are TGCAGCGCTGCGACCAGGGATACGCAGTATTTT. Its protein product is CSAATRDTQYF.

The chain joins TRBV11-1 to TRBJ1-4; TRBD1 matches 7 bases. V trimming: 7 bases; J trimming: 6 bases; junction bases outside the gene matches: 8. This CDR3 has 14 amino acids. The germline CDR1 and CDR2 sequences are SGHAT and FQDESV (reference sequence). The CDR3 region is CASTNRGLDEKLFF. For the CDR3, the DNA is TGTGCCAGCACCAACAGGGGATTAGATGAAAAACTGTTTTTT.

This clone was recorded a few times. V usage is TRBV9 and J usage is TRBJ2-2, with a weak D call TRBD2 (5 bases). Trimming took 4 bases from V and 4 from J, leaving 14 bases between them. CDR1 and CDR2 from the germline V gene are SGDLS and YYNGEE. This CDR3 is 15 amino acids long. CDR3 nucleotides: TGTGCCAGCAGCCCATACGACGAGGGCACCGGGGAGCTGTTTTTT. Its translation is CASSPYDEGTGELFF.

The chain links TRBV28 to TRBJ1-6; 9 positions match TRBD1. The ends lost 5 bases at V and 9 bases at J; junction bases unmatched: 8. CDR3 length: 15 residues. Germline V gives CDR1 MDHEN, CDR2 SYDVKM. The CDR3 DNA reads TGTGCCAGCAGTGCATTACAGGGGGCCCGTTCACCCCTCCACTTT. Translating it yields CASSALQGARSPLHF.

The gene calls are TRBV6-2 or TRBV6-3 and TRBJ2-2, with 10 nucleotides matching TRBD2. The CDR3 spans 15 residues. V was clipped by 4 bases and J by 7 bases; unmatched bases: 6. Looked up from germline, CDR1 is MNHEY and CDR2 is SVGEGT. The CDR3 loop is CASSSSGRSGGELFF. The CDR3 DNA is TGTGCCAGCAGTTCTAGCGGGAGATCCGGCGGGGAGCTGTTTTTT.

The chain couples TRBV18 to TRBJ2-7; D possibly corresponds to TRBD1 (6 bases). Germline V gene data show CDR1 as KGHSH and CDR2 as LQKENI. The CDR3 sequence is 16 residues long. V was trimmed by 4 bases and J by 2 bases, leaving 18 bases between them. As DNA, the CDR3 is TGTGCCAGCTCACTGGGGGCAGGGGTGGTTACCTACGAGCAGTACTTC. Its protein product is CASSLGAGVVTYEQYF.

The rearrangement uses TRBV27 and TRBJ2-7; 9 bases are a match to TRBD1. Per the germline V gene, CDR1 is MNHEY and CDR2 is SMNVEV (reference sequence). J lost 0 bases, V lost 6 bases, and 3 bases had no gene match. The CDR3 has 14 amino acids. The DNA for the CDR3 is TGTGCCAGCAGGGGACAGGGATCCTCCTACGAGCAGTACTTC. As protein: CASRGQGSSYEQYF.

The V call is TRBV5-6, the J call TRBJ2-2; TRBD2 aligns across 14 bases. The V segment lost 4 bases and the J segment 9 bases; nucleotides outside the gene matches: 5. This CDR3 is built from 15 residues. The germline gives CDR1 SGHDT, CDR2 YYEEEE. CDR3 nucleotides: TGTGCCAGCAGCCTAGGGACTAGCGGGAGCCGGGAGCTGTTTTTT. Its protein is CASSLGTSGSRELFF.

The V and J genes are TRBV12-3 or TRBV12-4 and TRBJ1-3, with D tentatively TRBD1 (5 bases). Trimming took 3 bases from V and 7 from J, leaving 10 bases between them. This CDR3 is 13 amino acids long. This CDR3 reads CASSFHRRNTIYF. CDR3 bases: TGTGCCAGCAGTTTTCACAGGCGGAACACCATATATTTT.

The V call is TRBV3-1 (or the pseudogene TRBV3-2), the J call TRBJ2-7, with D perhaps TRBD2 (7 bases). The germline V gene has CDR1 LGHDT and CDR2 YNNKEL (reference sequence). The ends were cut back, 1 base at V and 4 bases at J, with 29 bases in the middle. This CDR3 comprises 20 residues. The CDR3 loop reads CASSQGEGMGARREQYEQYF. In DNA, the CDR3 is TGTGCCAGCAGCCAAGGGGAAGGAATGGGGGCTCGGCGGGAGCAGTACGAGCAGTACTTC.

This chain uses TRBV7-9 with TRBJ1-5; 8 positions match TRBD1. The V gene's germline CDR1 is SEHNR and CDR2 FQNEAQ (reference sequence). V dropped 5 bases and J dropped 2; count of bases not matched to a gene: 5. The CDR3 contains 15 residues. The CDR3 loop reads CASSQTGGGNQPQHF. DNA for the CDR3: TGTGCCAGCAGCCAAACAGGGGGTGGCAATCAGCCCCAGCATTTT.

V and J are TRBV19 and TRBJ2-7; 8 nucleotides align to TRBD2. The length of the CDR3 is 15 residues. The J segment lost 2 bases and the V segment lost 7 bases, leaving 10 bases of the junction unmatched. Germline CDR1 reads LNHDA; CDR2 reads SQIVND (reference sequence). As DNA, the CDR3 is TGTGCCAGTAACCCAACTAGCGGCCTCCCCTACGAGCAGTACTTC. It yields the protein CASNPTSGLPYEQYF.

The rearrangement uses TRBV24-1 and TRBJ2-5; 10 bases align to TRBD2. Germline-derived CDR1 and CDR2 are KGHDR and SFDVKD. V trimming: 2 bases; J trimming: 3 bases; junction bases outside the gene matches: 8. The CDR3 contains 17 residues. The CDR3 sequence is CATSDSLAGALKETQYF. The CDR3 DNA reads TGTGCCACCAGTGATTCTCTAGCGGGAGCCCTCAAAGAGACCCAGTACTTC.

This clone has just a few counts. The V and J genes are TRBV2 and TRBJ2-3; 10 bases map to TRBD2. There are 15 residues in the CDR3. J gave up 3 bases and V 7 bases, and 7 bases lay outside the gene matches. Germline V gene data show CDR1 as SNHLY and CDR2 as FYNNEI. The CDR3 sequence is CASTPSSGSTDTQYF. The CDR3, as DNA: TGTGCCAGCACCCCATCTAGCGGGAGTACAGATACGCAGTATTTT. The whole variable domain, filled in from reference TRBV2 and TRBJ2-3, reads EPEVTQTPSHQVTQMGQEVILRCVPISNHLYFYWYRQILGQKVEFLVSFYNNEISEKSEIFDDQFSVERPDGSNFTLKIRSTKLEDSAMYFCASTPSSGSTDTQYFGPGTRLTVL.